Listed below are T cell receptor beta chains from one sample, sequenced in a study of blood T cell repertoires in COVID-19. Assay: immunoSEQ multiplex PCR; the TCRdb copy retains only in-frame clones and omits some. This table has about 63,000 clones, around 80% appearing once. The sequenced sample was peripheral blood. All receptors derive from a human donor in a cohort sampled during active COVID-19. The CDR3 runs from the conserved cysteine through the conserved F or W. Fields, in order: clone size, V gene, J gene, CDR3 protein. Only part of the rows carry a size: once, few, many, or a class if the clone is expanded.

size: NA; V: TRBV28; J: TRBJ1-3; CDR3: CASSPVAVGNTIYF
size: NA; V: TRBV18; J: TRBJ1-1; CDR3: CASSPAGGNTEAFF
size: few; V: TRBV29-1; J: TRBJ2-7; CDR3: CSVSWGQGRYEQYF
size: NA; V: TRBV19; J: TRBJ1-5; CDR3: CASSIGGGEGLGVKPQHF
size: few; V: TRBV19; J: TRBJ2-3; CDR3: CASSIAGSGYTDTQYF
size: NA; V: TRBV4-3; J: TRBJ1-5; CDR3: CASSLGTGVTNQPQHF
size: NA; V: TRBV4-2; J: TRBJ2-7; CDR3: CASSQDPGQGPVEQYF
size: NA; V: TRBV7-6; J: TRBJ2-1; CDR3: CASSPGGSEQFF
size: NA; V: TRBV6-5; J: TRBJ1-1; CDR3: CASRPVRQGRTEAFF
size: NA; V: TRBV28; J: TRBJ2-1; CDR3: CASSFDSLAEQFF
size: NA; V: TRBV3-1/TRBV3-2; J: TRBJ1-6; CDR3: CASSPKRGNSPLHF
size: NA; V: TRBV9; J: TRBJ2-2; CDR3: CASSARDRSSGELFF
size: NA; V: TRBV9; J: TRBJ2-1; CDR3: CASSTRGVDEQFF
size: NA; V: TRBV27; J: TRBJ1-1; CDR3: CASRPLEPTEAFF
size: few; V: TRBV7-3; J: TRBJ2-2; CDR3: CASSHGNTGELFF
size: NA; V: TRBV3-1/TRBV3-2; J: TRBJ2-5; CDR3: CASSAQGGGYQETQYF
size: NA; V: TRBV5-1; J: TRBJ2-6; CDR3: CASSVWSVSGANVLTF
size: NA; V: TRBV11-3; J: TRBJ2-1; CDR3: CASSPMRYNEQFF
size: NA; V: TRBV24-1; J: TRBJ2-7; CDR3: CATSDQTSYEQYF
size: NA; V: TRBV5-6; J: TRBJ1-6; CDR3: CASSRGTTNSPLHF
size: NA; V: TRBV27; J: TRBJ1-2; CDR3: CASKFTQEGARGYTF
size: once; V: TRBV7-9; J: TRBJ1-6; CDR3: CASSLAGWQGKESPLHF
size: NA; V: TRBV9; J: TRBJ2-3; CDR3: CASSVGAGKGTDTQYF
size: NA; V: TRBV7-9; J: TRBJ2-2; CDR3: CASRKTENTGELFF
size: NA; V: TRBV4-2; J: TRBJ2-1; CDR3: CASSQEVGSSYNEQFF
size: NA; V: TRBV24-1; J: TRBJ2-7; CDR3: CATSDSGLAPEQYF
size: NA; V: TRBV7-9; J: TRBJ1-2; CDR3: CASSFGRGGENTYGYTF
size: NA; V: TRBV10-3; J: TRBJ1-2; CDR3: CAISDPDRGANYGYTF
size: NA; V: TRBV18; J: TRBJ1-3; CDR3: CASSPYTRPTDTIYF
size: NA; V: TRBV7-9; J: TRBJ1-1; CDR3: CASSLAAGVYTEAFF
size: NA; V: TRBV10-2; J: TRBJ1-3; CDR3: CASSTGLAGNTIYF
size: NA; V: TRBV11-2; J: TRBJ2-5; CDR3: CASSLIGTGRKETQYF
size: NA; V: TRBV7-2; J: TRBJ2-1; CDR3: CASSGRSGYNEQFF
size: NA; V: TRBV9; J: TRBJ1-1; CDR3: CASSEGMNTEAFF
size: NA; V: TRBV30; J: TRBJ2-3; CDR3: CAVDGVTDTQYF
size: NA; V: TRBV9; J: TRBJ2-3; CDR3: CASSVGRQYF
size: NA; V: TRBV4-3; J: TRBJ2-5; CDR3: CASSQGNTGGGETQYF
size: NA; V: TRBV6-1; J: TRBJ1-5; CDR3: CASSEYPGQTNQPQHF
size: NA; V: TRBV5-5; J: TRBJ2-6; CDR3: CASSLQYSGANVLTF